Each of the 19 T cell receptor beta chains below was sequenced from the same sample in a study of blood T cells in healthy people across ages. The authors ran a second PCR of about 7 to 12 cycles using a sample-barcoded 5' primer and a J-beta primer mix. TCRdb passed the 5' RACE reads through MiXCR, listing each CDR3 protein once. Of around 650,000 distinct CDR3 sequences in the sample, approximately 29% were seen once. The sample consisted of blood. The receptors derive from a woman of 80 years or more in good health.

The chain joins TRBV19 to TRBJ1-2; 8 nucleotides match TRBD1. V dropped 6 bases and J dropped 4; count of bases not matched to a gene: 4. The CDR3 loop spans 13 amino acids. Germline V gene data show CDR1 as LNHDA and CDR2 as SQIVND (reference sequence). The CDR3 nucleotides are TGTGCCAGTAGGAACGACAGGGGCTATGGCTACACCTTC. Translated: CASRNDRGYGYTF.

This clonotype occurred many times. The rearrangement links TRBV20-1 to TRBJ2-1, with D unresolved. Germline V gene lookup returns CDR1 DFQATT and CDR2 SNEGSKA (reference sequence). V lost 2 bases to trimming and J lost 7 bases, with 15 bases between them. The CDR3 is 14 amino acids. CDR3 protein: CSARPTNGVNEQFF. The CDR3 DNA reads TGCAGTGCTAGACCAACTAACGGTGTAAATGAGCAGTTCTTC.

Concerning this clonotype: A much larger clone lies one base from this, so it may be a read error. The V call is TRBV4-3, the J call TRBJ2-7; D is undetermined. This CDR3 region has 16 residues. The V gene lost 4 bases and the J gene lost 2 bases, with 18 bases spanning the gap. The germline V gene encodes CDR1 LGHNA and CDR2 YSLEER. The CDR3, as DNA: TGCGCCAGCAGCCGTACCGGGCCCTCTAACCCCTACGAGCAGTACTTC. Protein sequence: CASSRTGPSNPYEQYF.

In its sample, this clonotype was seen many times. The rearrangement uses TRBV12-3 or TRBV12-4 and TRBJ2-7, with 9 bases lining up with TRBD1. After removal of 3 bases from V and 5 bases from J, the junction contained 5 bases not matched to a gene. This CDR3 comprises 14 residues. CDR3 loop: CASSFYRGLDEQYF. In DNA, the CDR3 is TGTGCCAGCAGTTTCTACAGGGGGCTCGACGAGCAGTACTTC.

This clonotype was observed at least ten times. The rearrangement links TRBV29-1 to TRBJ2-3; TRBD2 aligns across 9 bases. Trimming took 6 bases from V and 0 from J; bases not matched to a gene: 4. From germline, CDR1 is SQVTM and CDR2 ANQGSEA. The CDR3 is made up of 14 amino acids. CDR3 region: CSVSLAGSTDTQYF. CDR3 nucleotide sequence: TGCAGCGTGAGCCTAGCGGGGAGCACAGATACGCAGTATTTT.

V usage is TRBV12-3 or TRBV12-4 and J usage is TRBJ2-5; D unclear. V was cut by 5 bases and J by 11 bases, with 21 bases left in between. The CDR3 is 14 amino acids. CDR3 protein: CASSISTQGNEQYF. The CDR3 nucleotides read TGTGCCAGCAGTATCTCCACCCAAGGGAATGAGCAGTACTTC.

This clonotype has just a few counts. V and J are TRBV20-1 and TRBJ1-4; unclear D gene. Trimming stripped 6 bases from V and 1 base from J, with 15 bases between. Germline-derived CDR1 and CDR2 are DFQATT and SNEGSKA (reference sequence). The CDR3 has 15 residues. The CDR3 nucleotides are TGCAGTGCCAAAGAAAATGGCAGAACTAATGAAAAACTGTTTTTT. Residues: CSAKENGRTNEKLFF.

This clonotype was seen repeatedly, ten times or more. The chain carries TRBV5-1 and TRBJ1-2; TRBD1 matches 11 bases. The CDR3 is 14 amino acids. Germline lookup yields CDR1 SGHRS and CDR2 YFSETQ. The J segment lost 6 bases and the V segment lost 4 bases, leaving 5 bases of the junction unmatched. The CDR3 region has the DNA TGCGCCAGCAGCCGGGACAGGGGGAACAATGGCTACACCTTC. Its protein is CASSRDRGNNGYTF.

The genes are TRBV18 and TRBJ2-2, with a tentative D call TRBD1 (6 bases). Germline CDR1 and CDR2: KGHSH and LQKENI. This CDR3 is 13 amino acids long. V was clipped by 7 bases and J by 0 bases, with 6 bases between them. This CDR3 is CASWTANTGELFF. For the CDR3, the DNA is TGTGCCAGCTGGACAGCGAACACCGGGGAGCTGTTTTTT. Supplemented by reference TRBV18 and TRBJ2-2, the full variable domain reads NAGVMQNPRHLVRRRGQEARLRCSPMKGHSHVYWYRQLPEEGLKFMVYLQKENIIDESGMPKERFSAEFPKEGPSILRIQQVVRGDSAAYFCASWTANTGELFFGEGSRLTVL.

Details on this clonotype: At one end the junction does not follow the germline gene, possibly because of a read error. The CDR3 nucleotides are TGCGCCAGCGCGGAGGGAGACAATCAGTCCCAGCATTTT. Protein sequence: CASAEGDNQSQHF. The chain employs TRBV5-1 and TRBJ1-5; D remains ambiguous. The CDR3 covers 13 residues. Germline CDR1 reads SGHRS; CDR2 reads YFSETQ.

In this sample, this clonotype turned up many times. The rearrangement links TRBV6-5 to TRBJ2-7; D gene uncertain. Germline CDR1 and CDR2: MNHEY and SVGAGI. The CDR3 covers 14 residues. V lost 6 bases to trimming and J lost 1 base, with 13 bases between them. The CDR3 loop is CASRPRQASYEQYF. The CDR3 bases are TGTGCCAGCAGGCCCAGGCAAGCATCCTACGAGCAGTACTTC.

This clonotype was seen many times. The CDR3 DNA sequence: TGTGCCAGCAGCTTCGCGGATAGCAATCAGCCCCAGCATTTT. It encodes CASSFADSNQPQHF. The chain combines TRBV5-5 with TRBJ1-5, with unresolved D. There are 14 residues in the CDR3. V shed 2 bases and J shed 0 bases, with 6 bases lying between them. Germline V gene sequence: CDR1 SGHKS, CDR2 YYEKEE (reference sequence).

The chain employs TRBV5-1 and TRBJ2-2, with D uncertain. Germline CDR1 and CDR2: SGHRS and YFSETQ. V was cut by 0 bases and J by 2 bases, with 11 bases left in between. The CDR3 has 16 residues. CDR3 sequence (DNA): TGCGCCAGCAGCTTGGATCCCGGTCCCAACACCGGGGAGCTGTTTTTT. Protein: CASSLDPGPNTGELFF. The full variable domain, with the rest looked up from reference TRBV5-1 and TRBJ2-2, is KAGVTQTPRYLIKTRGQQVTLSCSPISGHRSVSWYQQTPGQGLQFLFEYFSETQRNKGNFPGRFSGRQFSNSRSEMNVSTLELGDSALYLCASSLDPGPNTGELFFGEGSRLTVL.

This clonotype was recorded many times. V gene TRBV7-2 combines with J gene TRBJ2-3; D not resolved. V was trimmed by 2 bases and J by 11 bases, leaving 11 bases between them. CDR1 is SGHTA, CDR2 FQGNSA, per germline. This CDR3 region has 12 residues. The CDR3 DNA is TGTGCCAGCAGCTTATTAGGCGGTGGGCAGTATTTT. Translating it yields CASSLLGGGQYF.

Notes on this clonotype: A much larger clone is a single base away; this may be a read error. The CDR3 end shows no conserved phenylalanine or tryptophan, and so a read error is likely. V is TRBV20-1 and J is TRBJ1-6, with D possibly TRBD1 on 5 matching bases. Germline V gene sequence: CDR1 DFQATT, CDR2 SNEGSKA (reference sequence). There are 16 residues in the CDR3. V gave up 0 bases and J gave up 10 bases, with 19 bases separating them. This CDR3 reads CSARDPGRLGGSPLHV. For the CDR3, the DNA is TGCAGTGCTAGAGATCCTGGGAGGCTCGGGGGGTCACCCCTCCACGTT.

This clonotype was counted many times. The chain links TRBV5-4 to TRBJ1-2; D gene uncertain. Germline CDR1 reads SGHNT; CDR2 reads YYREEE (reference sequence). The CDR3 contains 14 residues. The ends were cut back, 4 bases at V and 3 bases at J, with 13 bases in the middle. The CDR3 sequence: CASSPAGEHYGYTF. The CDR3 DNA reads TGTGCCAGCAGCCCCGCCGGGGAGCACTATGGCTACACCTTC.

This clonotype was seen repeatedly, ten times or more. The genes are TRBV12-3 or TRBV12-4 and TRBJ2-1; D is uncertain. Trimming removed 5 bases at V and 3 bases at J, with 17 bases between. This CDR3 comprises 16 residues. CDR3 residues: CASSPSRAASYNEQFF. In nucleotides, the CDR3 is TGTGCCAGCAGTCCCAGCCGGGCTGCTAGCTACAATGAGCAGTTCTTC.

This clonotype was detected ten times or more. The chain links TRBV9 to TRBJ2-7; TRBD2 agrees at 7 bases. J was trimmed by 1 base and V by 0 bases; bases with no gene match: 4. The length of the CDR3 is 15 residues. Germline V lookup: CDR1 SGDLS, CDR2 YYNGEE. The CDR3 DNA is TGTGCCAGCAGCGTAGGATGGGAGGGGTCCTACGAGCAGTACTTC. This sequence encodes CASSVGWEGSYEQYF.

This clonotype showed up many times. This chain uses TRBV5-1 with TRBJ2-4, with 8 bases aligning to TRBD2. In germline, CDR1 is SGHRS, CDR2 YFSETQ. The CDR3 spans 16 residues. The ends lost 4 bases at V and 6 bases at J; junction bases unmatched: 12. CDR3 sequence reads: CASSQVAGGAGNIQYF. CDR3 bases: TGCGCCAGCAGCCAGGTCGCGGGGGGCGCTGGAAACATTCAGTACTTC.